These 18 T cell receptor beta chains were all obtained from the same sample, sequenced in a study of T cell responses to AZD1222 COVID-19 vaccine. Clones were sequenced by immunoSEQ multiplex PCR, and TCRdb holds only the in-frame ones, with some missing. The data contain 85,000 to 130,000 clones, over 90% of them seen just once; the ten biggest clones take up about 5%. The input for sequencing was peripheral blood, taken on day 0 of AZD1222 vaccination. The origin of the receptors is an adult in good health.

The V call is TRBV12-3 or TRBV12-4, the J call TRBJ1-5; D is perhaps TRBD1 (5 bases). V was shortened by 2 bases and J by 7 bases, with 9 bases between the two germline ends. The CDR3 consists of 13 residues. This chain's CDR3 is CASSLQGGQPQHF. The CDR3 DNA sequence: TGTGCCAGCAGTTTACAGGGCGGCCAGCCCCAGCATTTT.

The V gene is TRBV7-2, the J gene TRBJ1-1; TRBD1 matches at 10 bases. This CDR3 spans 13 amino acids. The germline V gene has CDR1 SGHTA and CDR2 FQGNSA. V shed 3 bases, J shed 7 bases, and the junction held 2 bases outside the gene matches. CDR3 coding DNA: TGTGCCAGCAGCTTCGGACAGGGGGGTGAAGCTTTCTTT. This codes for CASSFGQGGEAFF.

The genes are TRBV11-3 and TRBJ2-1, with TRBD2 matching over 7 bases. The CDR3 consists of 16 residues. CDR1 SGHNT and CDR2 YENEEA come from the germline V gene. V was clipped by 3 bases and J by 0 bases; unmatched bases: 5. Written as DNA, the CDR3 is TGTGCCAGCAGCTTTGGCGGGAGTGCCTCCTACAATGAGCAGTTCTTC. Protein product: CASSFGGSASYNEQFF.

This rearrangement joins TRBV5-5 to TRBJ1-3; 7 nucleotides align to TRBD1. Germline V gives CDR1 SGHKS, CDR2 YYEKEE (reference sequence). V shed 2 bases, J shed 8 bases, and the junction held 10 bases outside the gene matches. The CDR3 has 15 residues. The CDR3 is CASSLDGTVTDTIYF. The CDR3 DNA follows: TGTGCCAGCAGCTTAGACGGGACAGTCACGGACACCATATATTTT.

V is TRBV18 and J is TRBJ1-1, with D uncertain. The CDR3 has 15 amino acids. The V gene lost 3 bases and the J gene lost 0 bases, with 11 bases spanning the gap. Per germline, CDR1 KGHSH and CDR2 LQKENI. The DNA for the CDR3 is TGTGCCAGCTCACCGGTAACCTCTATGAACACTGAAGCTTTCTTT. It codes for CASSPVTSMNTEAFF.

The rearrangement uses TRBV6-2 or TRBV6-3 and TRBJ2-6; tentative D call: TRBD2 (5 bases). The V end was cut by 3 bases, the J end by 4 bases, with 13 bases between. The CDR3 consists of 16 residues. Germline CDR1 and CDR2: MNHEY and SVGEGT. The chain's CDR3 is CASSYVSGSGANVLTF. The DNA for the CDR3 is TGTGCCAGCAGTTATGTATCGGGATCCGGGGCCAACGTCCTGACTTTC.

V is TRBV7-8 and J is TRBJ2-7, with a possible D match to TRBD1 (5 bases). The CDR3 length is 13 residues. Looked up from germline, CDR1 is SGHVS and CDR2 is FQNEAQ. V was shortened by 2 bases and J by 3 bases, with 8 bases between the two germline ends. CDR3 residues: CASSLLQDYEQYF. The CDR3 DNA reads as TGTGCCAGCAGCTTATTACAGGACTACGAGCAGTACTTC.

This sequence joins TRBV18 and TRBJ2-2, with 8 bases fitting TRBD1. This CDR3 spans 15 amino acids. CDR1 is KGHSH, CDR2 LQKENI, per germline. V lost 3 bases to trimming and J lost 4 bases; unmatched junction nucleotides: 4. The CDR3, as DNA: TGTGCCAGCTCACCTTGGACAGGGCGCACCGGGGAGCTGTTTTTT. It yields the protein CASSPWTGRTGELFF. Full variable domain (missing parts from reference TRBV18 and TRBJ2-2): NAGVMQNPRHLVRRRGQEARLRCSPMKGHSHVYWYRQLPEEGLKFMVYLQKENIIDESGMPKERFSAEFPKEGPSILRIQQVVRGDSAAYFCASSPWTGRTGELFFGEGSRLTVL.

This rearrangement joins TRBV7-2 to TRBJ1-2; no firm D call. The length of the CDR3 is 16 residues. Germline values: CDR1 SGHTA, CDR2 FQGNSA. The ends were cut back, 5 bases at V and 2 bases at J, with 18 bases in the middle. In nucleotides, the CDR3 is TGTGCCAGCAGCCCAAAACGTTCTGGGGTCAACTATGGCTACACCTTC. Amino acid sequence: CASSPKRSGVNYGYTF.

J is TRBJ1-5 and V is TRBV28; no clear D gene. V was cut by 4 bases and J by 5 bases, with 9 bases left in between. CDR1 is MDHEN, CDR2 SYDVKM, per germline. The CDR3 covers 13 residues. The CDR3 protein is CASSSGDHQPQHF. The CDR3 DNA reads as TGTGCCAGCAGTTCCGGGGATCATCAGCCCCAGCATTTT. Complete variable domain (other parts from reference TRBV28 and TRBJ1-5): DVKVTQSSRYLVKRTGEKVFLECVQDMDHENMFWYRQDPGLGLRLIYFSYDVKMKEKGDIPEGYSVSREKKERFSLILESASTNQTSMYLCASSSGDHQPQHFGDGTRLSIL.

V usage is TRBV7-2 and J usage is TRBJ2-2; D gene ambiguous. Germline lookup yields CDR1 SGHTA and CDR2 FQGNSA. V lost 1 base, J lost 3 bases, and 9 bases lay in between. This CDR3 region has 15 residues. The CDR3: CASSLGPGYTGELFF. DNA for the CDR3: TGTGCCAGCAGCTTAGGGCCGGGTTACACCGGGGAGCTGTTTTTT.

CDR3 in DNA: TGTGCCAGCAGCTTAGATCACGGAGAGACAAATGAGCAGTTCTTC. Its translation: CASSLDHGETNEQFF. V and J are TRBV11-2 and TRBJ2-1; D gene unclear. This CDR3 spans 15 amino acids. The V gene's germline CDR1 is SGHAT and CDR2 FQNNGV. V lost 0 bases to trimming and J lost 7 bases, with 13 bases between them.

The gene calls are TRBV5-1 and TRBJ1-2, with 7 bases fitting TRBD1. V shed 4 bases, J shed 2 bases, and the junction held 5 bases outside the gene matches. CDR1 SGHRS and CDR2 YFSETQ come from the germline V gene. This CDR3 is built from 14 residues. CDR3 residues: CASSRSTGNYGYTF. As DNA, the CDR3 is TGCGCCAGCAGCCGATCGACAGGGAACTATGGCTACACCTTC.

The V gene is TRBV19, the J gene TRBJ2-2; 16 nucleotides line up with TRBD2. This CDR3 has 16 amino acids. Looked up from germline, CDR1 is LNHDA and CDR2 is SQIVND (reference sequence). Trimming removed 6 bases from V and 5 bases from J; junction bases left unmatched: 3. The CDR3 sequence: CASSKGLAGGTGELFF. The CDR3 nucleotides are TGTGCCAGTAGCAAGGGACTAGCGGGAGGGACCGGGGAGCTGTTTTTT.

The gene calls are TRBV5-1 and TRBJ2-7, with D maybe TRBD2 (6 bases). V shed 1 base and J shed 4 bases, with 9 bases lying between them. Germline-derived CDR1 and CDR2 are SGHRS and YFSETQ. The CDR3 has 13 amino acids. In DNA form, the CDR3 reads TGCGCCAGCAGCTTGAGGGGAGGTTACGAGCAGTACTTC. As protein: CASSLRGGYEQYF.

This clone was observed once. The chain employs TRBV7-3 and TRBJ2-3; the D is unclear. The CDR3 length is 15 residues. Trimming removed 6 bases at V and 2 bases at J, with 15 bases between. Germline CDR1 and CDR2: SGHTA and FQGTGA. This chain's CDR3 is CASSFTPRPTDTQYF. The CDR3 DNA is TGTGCCAGCAGTTTCACCCCCCGACCCACAGATACGCAGTATTTT.

The chain carries TRBV5-1 and TRBJ2-1, with 8 bases lining up with TRBD2. Trimming removed 4 bases from V and 8 bases from J; junction bases left unmatched: 11. The V gene's germline CDR1 is SGHRS and CDR2 YFSETQ. This CDR3 contains 15 residues. The CDR3 loop reads CASSPPTSASDEQFF. DNA of the CDR3: TGCGCCAGCAGCCCCCCGACTAGCGCAAGTGATGAGCAGTTCTTC. Full variable domain (remainder filled in from reference TRBV5-1 and TRBJ2-1): KAGVTQTPRYLIKTRGQQVTLSCSPISGHRSVSWYQQTPGQGLQFLFEYFSETQRNKGNFPGRFSGRQFSNSRSEMNVSTLELGDSALYLCASSPPTSASDEQFFGPGTRLTVL.

J is TRBJ1-6 and V is TRBV11-2; no definite D call. The germline V and J ends were trimmed by 5 bases and 6 bases, with 14 bases remaining between them. Germline CDR1 reads SGHAT; CDR2 reads FQNNGV. This CDR3 contains 15 residues. CDR3 loop: CASSPAGGFNSPLHF. The CDR3 DNA follows: TGTGCCAGCAGCCCCGCGGGAGGGTTTAATTCACCCCTCCACTTT.